This is a list of T cell receptor beta chains from one sample in a study of vaccination effects on CD4 cells after COVID-19. Sequenced by immunoSEQ multiplex PCR; TCRdb stores in-frame clones only, minus some. The table has some 40,000 clones, just under 75% seen once. Antigens of these TCRs are unknown. Sequencing was performed on CD4+ T cells from PBMCs cultured with a peptide pool, taken before COVID-19 vaccination. The receptors stem from a human donor who had a prior SARS-CoV-2 infection. CDR3s include the opening cysteine and the closing phenylalanine or tryptophan. Each record gives: V gene, J gene, D gene, clone size, CDR3 DNA, CDR3 protein. The D gene is left open where the match is weak. Expanded clones get a size class; other rows say once, few or many, or leave the size out.

>TRBV7-2|TRBJ2-1|TRBD2|NA
TGTGCCAGCAGCTCCCTTCCCGGGACTAGCGGCTACAATGAGCAGTTCTTC
CASSSLPGTSGYNEQFF
>TRBV4-1|TRBJ1-2|NA|NA
TGCGCCAGCAGCCAAGAATGGTGGCAGCTTCATTTTTATGGCTACACCTTC
CASSQEWWQLHFYGYTF
>TRBV24-1|TRBJ1-5|NA|NA
TGTGCCACCAGTGATTCTCGAGGGCCCAATCAGCCCCAGCATTTT
CATSDSRGPNQPQHF
>TRBV29-1|TRBJ2-5|NA|NA
TGCAGCGTTGTAGTTGGGGGGGGCGCGACCCAGTACTTC
CSVVVGGGATQYF
>TRBV10-2|TRBJ2-1|TRBD2|few
TGCGCCAGCAGTGAGCCCTGGACTAGCGGGAGACGTAACAATGAGCAGTTCTTC
CASSEPWTSGRRNNEQFF
>TRBV5-1|TRBJ2-7|NA|few
TGCGCCAGCAGCTGGGACAATGGAGCCTACGAGCAGTACTTC
CASSWDNGAYEQYF
>TRBV19|TRBJ2-3|NA|NA
TGTGCCAGTAGAAGGACAGCTCCAAGCACAGATACGCAGTATTTT
CASRRTAPSTDTQYF
>TRBV5-1|TRBJ1-6|TRBD1|NA
TGCGCCAGCAGCTTCTACCCGGGACAGGGGAGCTCCTATAATTCACCCCTCCACTTT
CASSFYPGQGSSYNSPLHF
>TRBV7-8|TRBJ1-3|NA|NA
TGTGCCAGCAGCTCCGGGGCAACCGGTGGAAACACCATATATTTT
CASSSGATGGNTIYF
>TRBV5-1|TRBJ2-1|TRBD2|once
TGCGCCAGCAGCTTGGTTGGTAGCGGGTACTACAATGAGCAGTTCTTC
CASSLVGSGYYNEQFF
>TRBV10-3|TRBJ2-1|TRBD2|NA
TGTGCCATCAGTGACCCAGTACGGGGGGGCCTGGACAATGAGCAGTTCTTC
CAISDPVRGGLDNEQFF
>TRBV11-2|TRBJ2-7|TRBD2|NA
TGTGCCAGCAGCCCAAGTCTAGCGGTGAACTACGAGCAGTACTTC
CASSPSLAVNYEQYF
>TRBV6-1|TRBJ1-5|NA|NA
TGTGCCAGCAGTGAAGGGTCGATAGATAATCAGCCCCAGCATTTT
CASSEGSIDNQPQHF
>TRBV5-4|TRBJ2-2|TRBD2|NA
TGTGCCAGCAGCTTGCCACTAGCGGGAACCGGGGAGCTGTTTTTT
CASSLPLAGTGELFF
>TRBV7-8|TRBJ1-5|NA|NA
TGTGCCAGCAGCTTAGTAGGGAATAGCAATCAGCCCCAGCATTTT
CASSLVGNSNQPQHF
>TRBV27|TRBJ2-7|NA|NA
TGTGCCAGCAGTTTAACGCTCAGGGCTAGCGAGCAGTACTTC
CASSLTLRASEQYF
>TRBV5-4|TRBJ2-2|NA|few
TGTGCCAGCAGCTTACTAGACACCGGGGAGCTGTTTTTT
CASSLLDTGELFF
>TRBV9|TRBJ1-2|TRBD1|NA
TGTGCCAGTAAACCCGGGACAGGGTTTACAGGCTATGGCTACACCTTC
CASKPGTGFTGYGYTF
>TRBV24-1|TRBJ1-2|NA|NA
TGTGCCACCAGTGATTTGACGGGGGTTGGCTACACCTTC
CATSDLTGVGYTF
>TRBV15|TRBJ1-5|TRBD1|once
TGTGCCACCAGCACGGAAGCAGGGGGCAACGGTCAGCCCCAGCATTTT
CATSTEAGGNGQPQHF
>TRBV6-4|TRBJ2-5|TRBD2|NA
TGTGCCAGCACCTCGGGAGGGGGACAAGAGACCCAGTACTTC
CASTSGGGQETQYF
>TRBV20-1|TRBJ2-5|NA|NA
TGCAGTGCTGGGCATCAAGAGACCCAGTACTTC
CSAGHQETQYF
>TRBV7-8|TRBJ2-2|NA|NA
TGTGCCAGCAGCTTAGTGGGCGTGTCCGGGGAGCTGTTTTTT
CASSLVGVSGELFF
>TRBV10-3|TRBJ2-1|NA|NA
TGTGCCAGCAGCCGGGGAGTAGACAGACCCAATGAGCAGTTCTTC
CASSRGVDRPNEQFF
>TRBV21-1|TRBJ2-7|NA|few
TGTGCCAGCAGCAAGGGGACTAGCGGGAGTTCCTACGAGCAGTACTTC
CASSKGTSGSSYEQYF
>TRBV10-3|TRBJ2-6|TRBD2|NA
TGTGCCATCAGTGCCGCTAGCGGGAGTTTTTCTGGGGCCAACGTCCTGACTTTC
CAISAASGSFSGANVLTF
>TRBV7-3|TRBJ2-1|NA|NA
TGTGCCAGCAGCTTAAGTGGTGGCCCCTACAATGAGCAGTTCTTC
CASSLSGGPYNEQFF
>TRBV5-1|TRBJ2-2|NA|NA
TGCGCCAGCAGCCTGGGGGCAGGGGACTCCGGGGAGCTGTTTTTT
CASSLGAGDSGELFF
>TRBV7-9|TRBJ2-3|NA|NA
TGTGCCAGCAGCAAGAAAGCAGGGGCCTGGGGCGGGAGTTCAGATACGCAGTATTTT
CASSKKAGAWGGSSDTQYF
>TRBV9|TRBJ2-3|NA|NA
TGTGCCAGCAGCGTAGCCGGTGTAGAAGATACGCAGTATTTT
CASSVAGVEDTQYF
>TRBV11-3|TRBJ2-2|NA|medium-sized
TGTGCCAGCAGCTTAGGGGGTTTTGGCACCGGGGAGCTGTTTTTT
CASSLGGFGTGELFF
>TRBV5-1|TRBJ2-2|TRBD2|NA
TGCGCCAGCGGATTGACTAGCGGGAACACCGGGGAGCTGTTTTTT
CASGLTSGNTGELFF
>TRBV28|TRBJ2-2|NA|once
TGTGCCAGCAGTTTGGGGGAGGTGGACACCGGGGAGCTGTTTTTT
CASSLGEVDTGELFF
>TRBV2|TRBJ2-1|NA|NA
TGTGCCAGCAGTGATCTTGTTGGGCAGGGCCTATTCGTATATGAGCAGTTCTTC
CASSDLVGQGLFVYEQFF
>TRBV7-3|TRBJ2-3|TRBD2|NA
TGTGCCAGCAGCCCAAGGCTAGCGGGGGGCACAGATACGCAGTATTTT
CASSPRLAGGTDTQYF
>TRBV15|TRBJ2-1|NA|NA
TGTGCCACCACAAACAGGGTCGACGAGCAGTTCTTC
CATTNRVDEQFF
>TRBV28|TRBJ1-3|NA|NA
TGTGCCAGCAGTTTACCTGGAGGGTTGAGCTCTGGAAACACCATATATTTT
CASSLPGGLSSGNTIYF
>TRBV28|TRBJ2-1|TRBD2|NA
TGTGCCAGCAGCGACGGGGGGTGGGCCAATGAGCAGTTCTTC
CASSDGGWANEQFF
>TRBV7-2|TRBJ2-1|NA|NA
TGTGCCAGCAGCTTAGAAGGGACAACGAACAATGAGCAGTTCTTC
CASSLEGTTNNEQFF
>TRBV5-6|TRBJ1-1|NA|NA
TGTGCCAGCAGCTTTCAACTTCGGGGGAATCGAGGCACTGAAGCTTTCTTT
CASSFQLRGNRGTEAFF
>TRBV7-7|TRBJ2-3|TRBD2|few
TGTGCTAGCAGCAGACTAGCGGGGAGTGGGGATACGCAGTATTTT
CASSRLAGSGDTQYF
>TRBV4-1|TRBJ2-1|NA|NA
TGCGCCAGCAGCCTCCGGGACGCGAGGAATGAGCAGTTCTTC
CASSLRDARNEQFF
>TRBV3-1/TRBV3-2|TRBJ1-1|TRBD1|NA
TGTGCCAGCAGCCAAGGTCTGGGACAGGATGGGGGAGCTTTCTTT
CASSQGLGQDGGAFF
>TRBV30|TRBJ1-5|TRBD1|NA
TGTGCCTGGCTGACGACAGGGGGCGCGTCGAGAAATAGCAATCAGCCCCAGCATTTT
CAWLTTGGASRNSNQPQHF
>TRBV4-3|TRBJ1-2|NA|NA
TGCGCCAGCAGCCATCCCCGGGGCGGACGGTGGTTCACGGGCTACACCTTC
CASSHPRGGRWFTGYTF
>TRBV6-2/TRBV6-3|TRBJ2-1|TRBD2|few
TGTGCCAGCAGTGGGACTAGCGTTTACAATGAGCAGTTCTTC
CASSGTSVYNEQFF
>TRBV7-8|TRBJ2-2|TRBD2|once
TGTGCCAGCAGCTTAGGGTTCGGGACTAGCGCGTCCGGGGAGCTGTTTTTT
CASSLGFGTSASGELFF
>TRBV20-1|TRBJ2-5|NA|NA
TGCAGTGCAGGGAAAGTCAACTTC
CSAGKVNF
>TRBV5-1|TRBJ2-1|NA|NA
TGCGCCAGCAGCTTGATGCCCCAAATAACCTACAATGAGCAGTTCTTC
CASSLMPQITYNEQFF
>TRBV4-3|TRBJ1-3|NA|NA
TGCGCCAGCAGCCAACTTTTTTACTCTGGAAACACCATATATTTT
CASSQLFYSGNTIYF
>TRBV4-2|TRBJ2-3|TRBD2|NA
TGTGCCAGCAGCCAAGATAGCGGGGGGAGCACAGATACGCAGTATTTT
CASSQDSGGSTDTQYF
>TRBV12-5|TRBJ2-1|TRBD1|NA
TGTGCTAGTGGTTTGGTACTGGGACAGGGGATCAATGAGCAGTTCTTC
CASGLVLGQGINEQFF
>TRBV29-1|TRBJ2-1|TRBD1|few
TGCAGCGTTGATGGGGACAGGGGCTTTGAGCAGTTCTTC
CSVDGDRGFEQFF
>TRBV5-1|TRBJ2-5|TRBD2|once
TGCGCCAGCAGCGTAGGGACTAGCGGAGATCGGGAGACCCAGTACTTC
CASSVGTSGDRETQYF
>TRBV28|TRBJ1-2|NA|NA
TGTGCCAGCAGCCTCCTCGAGAGGGACTATGGCTACACCTTC
CASSLLERDYGYTF